These T cell receptor beta chains were read from a single sample in a study of T cells after yellow fever vaccination. TCRdb reanalysed the 5' RACE reads using MiXCR and keeps one entry per CDR3 protein. This table holds fewer than 350,000 distinct CDR3 sequences, 3.5% to 4.5% found once. The sequenced sample was PBMCs, obtained 15 days after the yellow fever booster vaccination. The source of these receptors is a young man who received the YFV17D yellow fever vaccine. The CDR3 runs from the conserved cysteine through the conserved F or W. Each record gives: V gene, clone size, J gene, D gene, CDR3 protein, CDR3 DNA. The D gene is left open where the match is weak. The listing skips clone size in some rows; elsewhere it reads once, few, many or a size class.

TRBV7-6	few	TRBJ2-1	-	CASSLDLADNEQFF	TGTGCCAGCAGCTTAGATTTGGCGGACAATGAGCAGTTCTTC
TRBV5-1	-	TRBJ2-1	-	CASSLGGDYNEQFF	TGCGCCAGCAGCTTGGGCGGGGACTACAATGAGCAGTTCTTC
TRBV10-3	-	TRBJ2-2	-	CAIRGVEVNTGELFF	TGTGCCATCAGGGGGGTCGAGGTCAACACCGGGGAGCTGTTTTTT
TRBV7-2	many	TRBJ2-5	TRBD2	CASSSRLAGGWAETQYF	TGTGCCAGCAGCTCCCGACTAGCGGGGGGGTGGGCGGAGACCCAGTACTTC
TRBV4-3	-	TRBJ1-5	-	CASSQDPGDQPQHF	TGCGCCAGCAGCCAAGATCCAGGAGATCAGCCCCAGCATTTT
TRBV4-1	few	TRBJ2-7	-	CASSQDRRWEENYEQYF	TGCGCCAGCAGCCAAGATCGGAGGTGGGAAGAGAACTACGAGCAGTACTTC
TRBV7-2	few	TRBJ1-2	-	CASSYIRSVGRGYTF	TGTGCCAGCAGTTACATTCGAAGCGTAGGGCGCGGCTACACCTTC
TRBV4-3	few	TRBJ1-2	-	CASSPTGGGDYGYTF	TGCGCCAGCAGCCCCACCGGAGGGGGGGACTATGGCTACACCTTC
TRBV7-7	many	TRBJ2-2	-	CASSPNSRGIGELFF	TGTGCCAGCAGCCCTAATTCGAGAGGGATCGGGGAGCTGTTTTTT
TRBV6-2/TRBV6-3	many	TRBJ2-3	-	CASSLSRTYTDTQYF	TGTGCCAGCAGTTTGAGCCGGACATACACAGATACGCAGTATTTT
TRBV7-2	few	TRBJ1-3	-	CASSLDVVPGNTIYF	TGTGCCAGCAGCTTAGACGTAGTTCCTGGAAACACCATATATTTT
TRBV7-2	few	TRBJ2-3	-	CASSLIDGSEQYF	TGTGCCAGCAGCTTAATCGACGGGTCTGAGCAGTATTTT
TRBV7-2	-	TRBJ2-2	TRBD2	CASSAPRAAGGIPGELFF	TGTGCCAGCAGCGCCCCCAGGGCAGCGGGGGGAATCCCCGGGGAGCTGTTTTTT
TRBV5-1	-	TRBJ2-1	TRBD1	CASTPGQGGGEQFF	TGCGCCAGCACCCCGGGACAGGGCGGCGGTGAGCAGTTCTTC
TRBV5-1	few	TRBJ2-3	TRBD2	CASKTGGRSWDTDTQYF	TGCGCCAGCAAAACGGGGGGTAGATCTTGGGACACAGATACGCAGTATTTT
TRBV5-5	few	TRBJ2-2	-	CASSLGGWDFWSTGELFF	TGTGCCAGCAGCTTAGGAGGGTGGGACTTCTGGAGCACCGGGGAGCTGTTTTTT
TRBV20-1	many	TRBJ1-1	TRBD1	CSARPGGTEAFF	TGCAGTGCTAGGCCAGGGGGCACTGAAGCTTTCTTT
TRBV5-1	-	TRBJ2-3	-	CAIRTPPADTQYF	TGCGCCATCCGGACCCCCCCCGCAGATACGCAGTATTTT
TRBV27	few	TRBJ2-1	-	CASTRRAGLVYEQFF	TGTGCCAGCACCCGGCGGGCAGGGTTGGTTTATGAGCAGTTCTTC
TRBV9	-	TRBJ2-1	-	CASAESPAEQFF	TGTGCCAGCGCGGAAAGTCCAGCTGAGCAGTTCTTC
TRBV9	-	TRBJ2-1	TRBD2	CASSVESGGANEQFF	TGTGCCAGCAGCGTAGAGAGCGGGGGGGCGAATGAGCAGTTCTTC
TRBV13	many	TRBJ2-1	-	CASSLGAGVRFF	TGTGCCAGCAGCTTAGGGGCTGGGGTTCGGTTCTTC
TRBV4-2	many	TRBJ1-1	-	CASSPFKGLEDTEAFF	TGTGCCAGCAGCCCATTCAAGGGGTTAGAGGACACTGAAGCTTTCTTT
TRBV29-1	few	TRBJ2-1	-	CSVLGSRNEQFF	TGCAGCGTTTTGGGCTCTCGTAATGAGCAGTTCTTC
TRBV12-3/TRBV12-4	few	TRBJ2-3	TRBD2	CASSPSTSGDADTQYF	TGTGCCAGCAGTCCCTCGACTAGCGGGGACGCAGATACGCAGTATTTT
TRBV4-3	many	TRBJ2-1	-	CASSLGRSYNEQFF	TGCGCCAGCAGCCTTGGTCGTTCCTACAATGAGCAGTTCTTC
TRBV5-1	-	TRBJ2-5	-	CASSLGQGGGETQYF	TGCGCCAGCAGCTTGGGGCAGGGCGGCGGAGAGACCCAGTACTTC
TRBV5-1	many	TRBJ1-3	-	CASSPVSTGNTIYF	TGCGCCAGCAGCCCTGTCAGTACTGGAAACACCATATATTTT
TRBV5-1	few	TRBJ1-5	-	CASSFIGQPQHF	TGCGCCAGCAGCTTCATCGGGCAGCCCCAGCATTTT
TRBV7-3	many	TRBJ2-2	-	CASSLGGALTGELFF	TGTGCCAGCAGCTTAGGGGGGGCACTCACCGGGGAGCTGTTTTTT
TRBV6-2/TRBV6-3	many	TRBJ1-1	-	CASSHIHRPVMNTEAFF	TGTGCCAGCAGTCATATACACCGGCCGGTTATGAACACTGAAGCTTTCTTT
TRBV12-3/TRBV12-4	many	TRBJ2-5	TRBD2	CASSPGGGEETQYF	TGTGCCAGCAGTCCCGGTGGGGGGGAAGAGACCCAGTACTTC
TRBV6-5	-	TRBJ2-6	-	CASSYVGRSGANVLTF	TGTGCCAGCAGTTACGTGGGTCGTTCTGGGGCCAACGTCCTGACTTTC
TRBV9	few	TRBJ1-1	TRBD1	CASSDHRGGNTEAFF	TGTGCCAGCAGTGACCACAGGGGAGGGAACACTGAAGCTTTCTTT
TRBV12-3/TRBV12-4	-	TRBJ2-1	TRBD1	CASSRDSLSYNEQFF	TGTGCCAGCAGCAGGGACAGCCTCTCCTACAATGAGCAGTTCTTC
TRBV4-3	-	TRBJ1-1	-	CASSRSPRGKDTEAFF	TGCGCCAGCAGCCGATCCCCTCGGGGGAAAGACACTGAAGCTTTCTTT
TRBV3-1	-	TRBJ2-3	TRBD2	CASSPWLAGGTDTQYF	TGTGCCAGCAGCCCCTGGCTAGCGGGGGGCACAGATACGCAGTATTTT
TRBV7-2	many	TRBJ1-6	-	CASSTRRTAGLPPLHF	TGTGCCAGCAGCACCAGACGGACAGCAGGCTTGCCACCCCTCCACTTT
TRBV3-1	-	TRBJ2-7	-	CASSQGSRTSYEQYF	TGTGCCAGCAGCCAAGGATCAAGGACCTCCTACGAGCAGTACTTC
TRBV29-1	few	TRBJ2-1	-	CSVEWAKRYNEQFF	TGCAGCGTTGAGTGGGCCAAGAGATACAATGAGCAGTTCTTC
TRBV20-1	few	TRBJ1-2	-	CSARQGGRRGYTF	TGCAGTGCTAGACAGGGAGGGAGACGGGGCTACACCTTC
TRBV7-3	-	TRBJ2-7	TRBD1	CASSFAPRTGGNSYEQYF	TGTGCCAGCAGCTTCGCGCCTCGGACAGGGGGCAACTCCTACGAGCAGTACTTC
TRBV5-6	-	TRBJ2-7	TRBD2	CASSLSSGRGREQYF	TGTGCCAGCAGCTTGTCTAGCGGGCGCGGGAGGGAGCAGTACTTC
TRBV19	few	TRBJ2-7	TRBD1	CASSLQPGQAFYEQYF	TGTGCCAGTAGTCTCCAACCGGGACAGGCCTTCTACGAGCAGTACTTC